This is a list of T cell receptor beta chains from one sample in a study of beta chain features in type 1 diabetes. Generated by immunoSEQ multiplex PCR, the TCRdb table keeps only in-frame clones and is missing some. The table includes 300,000 to 350,000 clones, around 9.3% detected once. Sequenced input: central memory CD4+ T cells from blood. The receptor set was obtained from a man in his thirties or forties with type 1 diabetes. Both conserved end residues are part of each CDR3. Fields, in order: D gene, J gene, V gene, CDR3 protein. D genes are given only for firm matches.

d_gene: TRBD2; j_gene: TRBJ2-1; v_gene: TRBV28; CDR3aa: CAIYGQGTSSYNEQFF
d_gene: TRBD1; j_gene: TRBJ2-5; v_gene: TRBV5-1; CDR3aa: CASSRQGDEETQYF
d_gene: -; j_gene: TRBJ1-3; v_gene: TRBV28; CDR3aa: CASSLPDTIYF
d_gene: TRBD2; j_gene: TRBJ2-7; v_gene: TRBV14; CDR3aa: CASSNAAGGLDF
d_gene: -; j_gene: TRBJ1-6; v_gene: TRBV25-1; CDR3aa: CASSEVGGKGWHSPLHF
d_gene: -; j_gene: TRBJ1-6; v_gene: TRBV29-1; CDR3aa: CSATPDSSPNSPLHF
d_gene: -; j_gene: TRBJ2-3; v_gene: TRBV19; CDR3aa: CASSSGIFTDTQYF
d_gene: TRBD1; j_gene: TRBJ2-1; v_gene: TRBV28; CDR3aa: CASSLPRRQGFQFF
d_gene: -; j_gene: TRBJ1-2; v_gene: TRBV19; CDR3aa: CASSRQRESHGYTF
d_gene: -; j_gene: TRBJ1-1; v_gene: TRBV20-1; CDR3aa: CSALEEGEAFF
d_gene: -; j_gene: TRBJ1-2; v_gene: TRBV30; CDR3aa: CAWSVTGGAGYTF
d_gene: -; j_gene: TRBJ2-3; v_gene: TRBV30; CDR3aa: CAWSVSDTQYF
d_gene: -; j_gene: TRBJ2-3; v_gene: TRBV29-1; CDR3aa: CSVAEGGSTDTQYF
d_gene: TRBD1; j_gene: TRBJ1-4; v_gene: TRBV7-9; CDR3aa: CASSQPGQGGEKLFF
d_gene: -; j_gene: TRBJ2-7; v_gene: TRBV11-2; CDR3aa: CASSLADYSYEQYF
d_gene: TRBD1; j_gene: TRBJ1-2; v_gene: TRBV6-6; CDR3aa: CASSSLGQGDGYTF
d_gene: -; j_gene: TRBJ2-1; v_gene: TRBV19; CDR3aa: CASSNPGVVNEQFF
d_gene: TRBD1; j_gene: TRBJ2-6; v_gene: TRBV4-2; CDR3aa: CASSQGTGGASSGANVLTF
d_gene: -; j_gene: TRBJ2-7; v_gene: TRBV21-1; CDR3aa: CASRTVSYEQYF
d_gene: -; j_gene: TRBJ2-5; v_gene: TRBV7-2; CDR3aa: CASSLEGTGTQYF
d_gene: -; j_gene: TRBJ1-1; v_gene: TRBV28; CDR3aa: CASSSPGTRTEAFF
d_gene: -; j_gene: TRBJ1-2; v_gene: TRBV13; CDR3aa: CASSLERGIGGYTF
d_gene: -; j_gene: TRBJ2-1; v_gene: TRBV5-4; CDR3aa: CASSLEVASYNEQFF
d_gene: TRBD1; j_gene: TRBJ2-2; v_gene: TRBV9; CDR3aa: CASSVAGTGGITGELFF
d_gene: -; j_gene: TRBJ2-5; v_gene: TRBV6-4; CDR3aa: CASSISSEQETQYF
d_gene: TRBD1; j_gene: TRBJ2-7; v_gene: TRBV7-6; CDR3aa: CASSLGDRFTYEQYF
d_gene: -; j_gene: TRBJ1-4; v_gene: TRBV27; CDR3aa: CASSLEYLQGGKLFF
d_gene: TRBD2; j_gene: TRBJ2-1; v_gene: TRBV6-5; CDR3aa: CASSYSPSGGNEQFF
d_gene: -; j_gene: TRBJ1-4; v_gene: TRBV7-9; CDR3aa: CASSPPSGGEKLFF
d_gene: -; j_gene: TRBJ2-2; v_gene: TRBV4-3; CDR3aa: CASSHDFNRNTGELFF
d_gene: -; j_gene: TRBJ2-1; v_gene: TRBV4-3; CDR3aa: CASSQDYGSYNEQFF
d_gene: -; j_gene: TRBJ2-3; v_gene: TRBV2; CDR3aa: CASSDGGGRSTDTQYF
d_gene: TRBD1; j_gene: TRBJ2-7; v_gene: TRBV7-9; CDR3aa: CASSLDRGAYEQYF
d_gene: -; j_gene: TRBJ1-1; v_gene: TRBV18; CDR3aa: CASSPPSGNTEAFF
d_gene: TRBD2; j_gene: TRBJ2-1; v_gene: TRBV5-1; CDR3aa: CASSLVAGEALSNEQFF
d_gene: TRBD1; j_gene: TRBJ2-7; v_gene: TRBV6-5; CDR3aa: CASSYAYTGGDYEQYF
d_gene: TRBD1; j_gene: TRBJ2-5; v_gene: TRBV7-9; CDR3aa: CASSSTGLGETQYF
d_gene: -; j_gene: TRBJ1-1; v_gene: TRBV2; CDR3aa: CASRDDGNTEAFF
d_gene: TRBD2; j_gene: TRBJ2-5; v_gene: TRBV9; CDR3aa: CASSVGTSGGQETQYF
d_gene: -; j_gene: TRBJ2-5; v_gene: TRBV7-6; CDR3aa: CASSSGPNEETQYF
d_gene: -; j_gene: TRBJ2-7; v_gene: TRBV6-6; CDR3aa: CASRDTGNSYEQYF
d_gene: -; j_gene: TRBJ2-7; v_gene: TRBV5-1; CDR3aa: CASSIQGYEQYF